The T cell receptor (beta chain) described here comes from a study of cytomegalovirus exposure and HLA in healthy donors. Overall study findings and caveats: Most TCRs appeared rarely, but some public TCRs recurred in many donors. There were approximately 150 TCR beta chains listed as cytomegalovirus-associated.

Trimming pared 6 bases from V and 5 bases from J, leaving 23 bases between. The CDR3 covers 17 residues. Germline CDR1 is SGHVS and CDR2 is FQNEAQ. TCRdb's copy holds only in-frame clones and misses some; the assay was immunoSEQ multiplex PCR. Of 90,000 to 140,000 clones in the sample, around 87% were seen once. About this clone: Antigen: not known.

The clonotype comes from a woman aged 18-29 years in good health and CMV-seropositive. The chain couples TRBV7-8 to TRBJ2-1; perhaps TRBD2 as D (6 bases). The sample comprised PBMCs. CDR3 in amino acids: CASRPRDFTTKNNEQFF. CDR3 in DNA: TGTGCCAGCAGGCCCAGGGACTTCACTACCAAAAACAATGAGCAGTTCTTC. The whole variable domain, filled in from reference TRBV7-8 and TRBJ2-1, reads GAGVSQSPRYKVAKRGQDVALRCDPISGHVSLFWYQQALGQGPEFLTYFQNEAQLDKSGLPSDRFFAERPEGSVSTLKIQRTQQEDSAVYLCASRPRDFTTKNNEQFFGPGTRLTVL.